In this sample, the clone carrying this T cell receptor beta chain turned up many times. Its matching antigen is unknown. TCRdb recomputed calls from the reads with MiXCR, one row per CDR3 protein. The sample gives roughly 300,000 distinct CDR3 sequences, over 7.5% of which show up once; around 4% is in the top ten. These data come from a study of T cell repertoires in cytomegalovirus infection. Study-level information: Public signatures in TCR beta pointed to CMV infection and matching HLA type.

Findings and limits, study-wide: Carriage of CMV together with the relevant HLA was identifiable through cumulative public TCR beta family frequency. HLA-C-restricted CMV-specific TCR beta clonotypes prevailed in the ex vivo response.

J was trimmed by 2 bases and V by 4 bases; bases with no gene match: 2. Germline V gene lookup returns CDR1 MDHEN and CDR2 SYDVKM. This CDR3 spans 14 amino acids. The rearrangement links TRBV28 to TRBJ2-5; 9 positions agree with TRBD1. This receptor was taken from a human donor in good health (CMV status not recorded). Some clones in this sample may be carry-over from other donors' samples. The sequencing sample was made of PBMCs. In DNA, the CDR3 is TGTGCCAGCAGTTCCGGGACAGGGCAAGAGACCCAGTACTTC. Residues: CASSSGTGQETQYF.